This entry features one T cell receptor beta chain sequence. Its antigen is still unknown. This entry belongs to a study of blood T cells in healthy people across ages. General study points: A strong correlation between TCR beta diversity and naive T cell percentage was seen. Long-lived donors had more naive CD4+ cells and higher diversity than aged donors.

Germline V gives CDR1 PRHDT, CDR2 FYEKMQ (reference sequence). The CDR3 has 15 residues. Unmatched junction bases numbered 7, after V lost 1 base and J lost 8 bases. A second PCR, run for roughly 7 to 12 cycles, used a sample-barcoded 5' primer plus a J-beta primer mix. Each cDNA molecule was tagged by a template-switch adaptor with 12 random nucleotides. Sequencing recovered at least 3 million CDR3-containing paired-end reads from each sample. In TCRdb, the 5' RACE reads were re-called with MiXCR into one record per CDR3 protein. Of over 1.5 million distinct CDR3 sequences listed, 49% are singletons.

The sequenced material came from blood. This sequence joins TRBV13 and TRBJ2-1; 8 bases align to TRBD1. This sequence was found in a woman in her 40s in good health. CDR3 amino acids: CASSLVGQVFDEQFF. The CDR3 bases are TGTGCCAGCAGCTTAGTGGGACAGGTTTTCGATGAGCAGTTCTTC.